A single sample gave rise to the 6 T cell receptor beta chains below, sequenced in a study of blood T cell repertoires in COVID-19. Profiled with immunoSEQ multiplex PCR; TCRdb holds only in-frame clones, not every one. Of roughly 250,000 clones in the sample, around 82% were seen once. The sample taken for sequencing was peripheral blood. These receptors were obtained from a human donor in a cohort sampled during active COVID-19.

Concerning this clone itself: The junction and the germline gene differ at one end; a read error may be behind it. V is TRBV7-7 and J is TRBJ2-5, with TRBD2 identical over 7 bases. The CDR3 has 14 residues. CDR1 and CDR2 from the germline V gene are SSHAT and FNYEAQ (reference sequence). The CDR3 sequence is CASSLGLVSETQYF. Here the CDR3 DNA reads TGTGCTAGCAGCTTAGGACTAGTTTCAGAGACCCAGTACTTC.

This clone came up a few times. The rearrangement links TRBV23-1 to TRBJ1-5; TRBD1 is a possible D gene (5 bases). TRBV23-1 is identified as an open reading frame with a role that is uncertain. V was trimmed by 2 bases and J by 7 bases, leaving 18 bases between them. The CDR3 totals 16 residues. The CDR3 spells CASSQEWGDRRQPQHF. The CDR3 nucleotides are TGCGCCAGCAGTCAAGAGTGGGGGGACCGGAGACAGCCCCAGCATTTT.

This chain joins TRBV15 and TRBJ2-5, with 7 bases identical to TRBD2. Trimming cost V 0 bases and J 4 bases; bases outside gene matches: 17. The CDR3 is 19 amino acids. Germline V gene sequence: CDR1 LNHNV, CDR2 YYDKDF (reference sequence). CDR3 nucleotide sequence: TGTGCCACCAGCAGAGACTTGGTGGTGGTGGCGGGAGAGGGAGAGACCCAGTACTTC. It yields the protein CATSRDLVVVAGEGETQYF.

The J gene is TRBJ2-6, the V gene TRBV6-6, with TRBD2 as a possible D gene (6 bases). The CDR3 is 15 amino acids. V dropped 2 bases and J dropped 4 bases, with 9 bases sitting between them. Germline V gives CDR1 MNHNY, CDR2 SVGAGI (reference sequence). This CDR3 reads CASSYGGPGANVLTF. DNA of the CDR3: TGTGCCAGCAGTTACGGAGGGCCCGGGGCCAACGTCCTGACTTTC.

This chain links TRBV7-9 with TRBJ1-3, with D maybe TRBD1 (5 bases). This CDR3 spans 15 amino acids. CDR1 and CDR2 from the germline V gene are SEHNR and FQNEAQ (reference sequence). V lost 0 bases, J lost 1 base, and 7 bases lay in between. The CDR3 DNA sequence: TGTGCCAGCAGCTTAGCCAGGGAATCTGGAAACACCATATATTTT. Translated: CASSLARESGNTIYF.

This clone was counted only a few times. The chain carries TRBV11-2 and TRBJ2-1, with D maybe TRBD1 (5 bases). CDR1 SGHAT and CDR2 FQNNGV come from the germline V gene. The CDR3 runs 15 residues. Trimming stripped 5 bases from V and 4 bases from J, with 15 bases between. CDR3 region: CASSPRGRAYNEQFF. CDR3 coding DNA: TGTGCCAGCAGCCCGCGAGGCAGGGCGTACAATGAGCAGTTCTTC.